The T cell receptor (beta chain) under discussion was sequenced for a study of T-cell reconstitution after alpha-beta-depleted transplantation in children. Germline assignment: CDR1 DFQATT and CDR2 SNEGSKA (reference sequence). V dropped 6 bases and J dropped 3 bases, with 11 bases sitting between them. This CDR3 spans 13 amino acids. This clonotype was found many times. As it was prepared, the TCRbeta library received unique molecular identifiers. TCRdb used MiXCR to reprocess the PCR reads, holding one entry per CDR3 protein. This table has 200,000 to 300,000 distinct CDR3 sequences, around 12% appearing once.

The chain is built from TRBV20-1 and TRBJ1-4; D not resolved. Source: PBMCs from the stem cell graft donor, taken from the stem cell graft. This receptor was obtained from a human donor who donated a stem cell graft to a child with acute lymphoblastic leukemia. CDR3 loop: CSATPGPNEKLFF. In nucleotides, the CDR3 is TGCAGTGCGACCCCTGGGCCTAATGAAAAACTGTTTTTT.